This is a list of T cell receptor beta chains from one sample in a study of blood T cell repertoires in COVID-19. This table comes from immunoSEQ multiplex PCR, and its TCRdb copy is limited to in-frame clones, with some not included. The table lists 180,000 or so clones, roughly 88% of them singletons. The specimen sequenced was peripheral blood. The receptor source for this set is a woman aged 30 to 39 with acute or convalescent COVID-19. CDR3s include the opening cysteine and the closing phenylalanine or tryptophan. The order of the fields is J gene, clone size, V gene, D gene, CDR3 DNA, CDR3 protein. The D gene is left open where the match is weak. Clone size is given for some rows only: seen once, a few or many times, or a class if the clone is expanded.

TRBJ1-2	.	TRBV19	.	TGTGCCAGTAGTATGGGCAGCGGCTACACCTTC	CASSMGSGYTF
TRBJ2-4	.	TRBV6-6	.	TGTGCCAGCAGACCCTTATGGGGGCTAGCCAAAAACATTCAGTACTTC	CASRPLWGLAKNIQYF
TRBJ2-1	.	TRBV3-1/TRBV3-2	TRBD2	TGTGCCAGCGGACTAGCGGACTACCAGAATGAGCAGTTCTTC	CASGLADYQNEQFF
TRBJ1-2	.	TRBV3-1/TRBV3-2	.	TGTGCCAGCAGCCAAGAGTACCTTCGGGGCTACACCTTC	CASSQEYLRGYTF
TRBJ1-5	.	TRBV28	TRBD1	TGTGCCACGGCGGACAGGTCGAATAGCGGCAATCAGCCCCAGCATTTT	CATADRSNSGNQPQHF
TRBJ2-2	.	TRBV24-1	.	TGTGCCACCAGTGATAGGACTGACGAGCTGTTTTTT	CATSDRTDELFF
TRBJ2-7	.	TRBV7-2	.	TGTGCCAGCAGCTTGGGACTTATTACCTACGAGCAGTACTTC	CASSLGLITYEQYF
TRBJ2-2	.	TRBV2	.	TGTGCCAGCAGTGATTGGGGAGGCGGGGAGCTGTTTTTT	CASSDWGGGELFF
TRBJ2-5	.	TRBV6-4	.	TGTGCCAGCAGTGACGGGTCGGGGTTAATTGTGACCCAGTACTTC	CASSDGSGLIVTQYF
TRBJ2-7	few	TRBV9	.	TGTGCCAGCAGCGTAAGCGATTTAAGCGAGCAGTACTTC	CASSVSDLSEQYF
TRBJ2-3	.	TRBV19	TRBD1	TGTGCCAGTAGTATCCAGGGGGCGAGAACAGATACGCAGTATTTT	CASSIQGARTDTQYF
TRBJ2-7	.	TRBV10-3	TRBD2	TGTGCCATCAGTGGGGCTAGCGGGAGAGGGGAGCAGTACTTC	CAISGASGRGEQYF
TRBJ2-3	once	TRBV6-1	.	TGTGCCAGCAGTGATGGGGCACCTGATACGCAGTATTTT	CASSDGAPDTQYF
TRBJ2-1	.	TRBV28	.	TGTGCCAGCACCAGCGGGCCCAATGAGCAGTTCTTC	CASTSGPNEQFF
TRBJ1-2	.	TRBV12-3/TRBV12-4	.	TGTGCCAGCAGTTTAGAGACAGTGGGCTACACCTTC	CASSLETVGYTF
TRBJ2-5	.	TRBV7-2	TRBD2	TGTGCCAGCAGCTTATCGGGGGGGACCCCATCTCAGTACTTC	CASSLSGGTPSQYF
TRBJ1-5	.	TRBV28	.	TGTGCCAGCAGTTGGACAGTCGGCAATCAGCCCCAGCATTTT	CASSWTVGNQPQHF
TRBJ2-1	.	TRBV7-9	.	TGTGCCAGCAGCATGTGGGCCCTAAGGTTCAATGAGAACAATGAGCAGTTCTTC	CASSMWALRFNENNEQFF
TRBJ2-3	.	TRBV11-2	.	TGTGCCAGCAGCTTTGTGGAGGGACGAGATACGCAGTATTTT	CASSFVEGRDTQYF
TRBJ2-1	.	TRBV13	.	TGTGCCAGCAGCTTGGGCCTTTACAATGAGCAGTTCTTC	CASSLGLYNEQFF